The present T cell receptor (beta chain) was sequenced within a study of CDR3 diversity in severe acne. Germline assignment: CDR1 MGHDK and CDR2 SYGVNS. The ends were cut back, 0 bases at V and 1 base at J, with 0 bases in the middle. The CDR3 runs 12 residues. TCRdb re-derived calls from the PCR reads in MiXCR, one entry per CDR3 protein. The sample records over 85,000 distinct CDR3 sequences, under 60% being singletons. The sample taken for sequencing was blood. V usage is TRBV25-1 and J usage is TRBJ2-5; D unresolved. This sequence was found in a male donor with acne. CDR3 amino acids: CASSEYQETQYF. The DNA of the CDR3 is TGTGCCAGCAGTGAATACCAAGAGACCCAGTACTTC.